These T cell receptor beta chains were read from a single sample in a study of T cell repertoires in cytomegalovirus infection. Their target antigens are unknown. Each CDR3 protein gets one entry after TCRdb re-called the reads with MiXCR. The table lists approximately 100,000 distinct CDR3 sequences, over 40% of them singletons. Sequences were derived from CD8+ T cells from cultured PBMCs, sampled from culture after CMV antigen stimulation. The receptors stem from a human donor in good health (CMV status not recorded). Some clones in this sample may be carry-over from other donors' samples. The CDR3 runs from the conserved cysteine through the conserved F or W. A D gene is named only where the DNA matches it firmly. Part of the rows lack a size; the others show once, few, many or a class for expanded clones.

clone_size	v_call	d_call	j_call	cdr3_nt	cdr3_aa
-	TRBV12-3/TRBV12-4	TRBD2	TRBJ2-5	TGTGCCAGCAGACTAGCGGGCCAAGAGACCCAGTACTTC	CASRLAGQETQYF
-	TRBV4-1	-	TRBJ2-7	TGCGCCAGCAGCCAAGATTCGGCAGGGGCCTACGAGCAGTACTTC	CASSQDSAGAYEQYF
-	TRBV2	-	TRBJ1-2	TGTGCCAGCAGTGGCTACCTAGGCTATGGCTACACCTTC	CASSGYLGYGYTF
-	TRBV6-6	-	TRBJ2-7	TGTGCCGGACTGGGTGGGAACTCCTACGAGCAGTACTTC	CAGLGGNSYEQYF
-	TRBV4-1	-	TRBJ2-5	TGCGCCAGCAGGCCACCGGGAGTCCAAGAGACCCAGTACTTC	CASRPPGVQETQYF
few	TRBV20-1	-	TRBJ2-7	TGCAGTGCCGGACAGAGCTCCTACGAGCAGTACTTC	CSAGQSSYEQYF
few	TRBV7-8	-	TRBJ2-1	TGTGCCAGCAGCCTCCGGGATCGAATCAAGGAGCAGTTCTTC	CASSLRDRIKEQFF
few	TRBV12-3/TRBV12-4	TRBD2	TRBJ2-7	TGTGCCAGCAGCATGGGACTAGCGGGGAGGACCTACGAGCAGTACTTC	CASSMGLAGRTYEQYF
-	TRBV7-2	TRBD2	TRBJ2-1	TGTGCCAGCAGCTTTCCTTACGGGGGGGCAGACAATGAGCAGTTCTTC	CASSFPYGGADNEQFF
-	TRBV19	-	TRBJ1-5	TGTGCCAGTAGTATCGCTGGACGGAGCAATCAGCCCCAGCATTTT	CASSIAGRSNQPQHF
-	TRBV12-3/TRBV12-4	-	TRBJ1-3	TGTGCCAGCAGTTTGCCGGACACCATATATTTT	CASSLPDTIYF
-	TRBV11-2	TRBD1	TRBJ2-1	TGTGCCAGCAGCACCTGGGACAGGGACTTAACGAAGAATGAGCAGTTCTTC	CASSTWDRDLTKNEQFF
-	TRBV7-9	TRBD1	TRBJ1-3	TGTGCCAGCAGCTCTACGACAGGGGCCTCTGGAAACACCATATATTTT	CASSSTTGASGNTIYF
-	TRBV27	-	TRBJ2-2	TGTGCCAGCCGGTGGGGGGCGATCGGGGAGCTGTTTTTT	CASRWGAIGELFF
many	TRBV7-7	-	TRBJ2-7	TGTGCCAGCAGCTTAGGTATAGGGGCTGACGAGCAGTACTTC	CASSLGIGADEQYF
-	TRBV5-6	TRBD2	TRBJ2-3	TGTGCCAGCAGCCCCCTAGCGGGGACTAGCACAGATACGCAGTATTTT	CASSPLAGTSTDTQYF
few	TRBV6-6	-	TRBJ2-3	TGTGCCAGCCGCGGGCTATCCACAGATACGCAGTATTTT	CASRGLSTDTQYF
few	TRBV4-1	-	TRBJ2-2	TGCGCCAGCAGCCAAGAAAGGGGACTCGCCGGGGAGCTGTTTTTT	CASSQERGLAGELFF
once	TRBV4-1	TRBD2	TRBJ2-2	TGCGCCAGCGGCGAAGCGGGGCTGTATGGGGAGCTGTTTTTT	CASGEAGLYGELFF
-	TRBV27	-	TRBJ2-7	TGTGCCAGCAGTCCCACAGTCTTATACGAGCAGTACTTC	CASSPTVLYEQYF
few	TRBV7-9	TRBD2	TRBJ2-7	TGTGCCAGCAGCTTCGGGACTAGCGACGCCTACGAGCAGTACTTC	CASSFGTSDAYEQYF
few	TRBV7-6	-	TRBJ2-2	TGTGCCAGCAGCTCCGGAGGTACGGCCGGGGAGCTGTTTTTT	CASSSGGTAGELFF
few	TRBV7-8	TRBD1	TRBJ2-7	TGTGCCAGCAGCTCGCAAGCCGGGACAGGGGGCCCGCACGAGCAGTACTTC	CASSSQAGTGGPHEQYF
-	TRBV5-1	-	TRBJ2-1	TGCGCCAGCAGCCTTGAGCGGGCGGGGGCGTCCTACAATGAGCAGTTCTTC	CASSLERAGASYNEQFF
-	TRBV20-1	-	TRBJ1-6	TGCAGTGCTTACGCCCAGGGCCAGGGCTCCTATAATTCACCCCTCCACTTT	CSAYAQGQGSYNSPLHF
-	TRBV4-1	-	TRBJ1-5	TGCGCCAGCAGCCAAGAGAGGGATAGCAATCAGCCCCAGCATTTT	CASSQERDSNQPQHF
-	TRBV19	TRBD1	TRBJ2-1	TGTGCCAGTAGTATGTCCGGGACAGACTACAATGAGCAGTTCTTC	CASSMSGTDYNEQFF
-	TRBV9	-	TRBJ2-1	TGTGCCAGCGGTCTAGCGTTCAATGAGCAGTTCTTC	CASGLAFNEQFF
-	TRBV6-5	-	TRBJ1-2	TGTGCCAGCAGTTACCATCGGGACGACTATGGCTACACCTTC	CASSYHRDDYGYTF
-	TRBV5-4	-	TRBJ2-5	TGTGCCAGCAGCGCCCGGGCGGAGTACCAAGAGACCCAGTACTTC	CASSARAEYQETQYF
many	TRBV7-2	TRBD1	TRBJ1-1	TGTGCCAGCAGCGCACAGGGGGCGCTGGGCACTGAAGCTTTCTTT	CASSAQGALGTEAFF
few	TRBV7-6	TRBD2	TRBJ2-1	TGTGCCAGCAGCCCAGAGGCTAGCGGGGGCCTAGACAATGAGCAGTTCTTC	CASSPEASGGLDNEQFF
-	TRBV7-2	-	TRBJ1-2	TGTGCCAGCAGCCAGACCCACTCTAACTATGGCTACACCTTC	CASSQTHSNYGYTF
many	TRBV20-1	-	TRBJ2-7	TGCAGTGCTAGAACGGGCAGGGGCTACGAGCAGTACTTC	CSARTGRGYEQYF
-	TRBV28	-	TRBJ1-3	TGTGCCAGCAGTCCACAGTGGGACACCATATATTTT	CASSPQWDTIYF
many	TRBV12-3/TRBV12-4	-	TRBJ1-2	TGTGCCAGCAGTCGGATGTCGCGGGGGATAGGCGGCTACACCTTC	CASSRMSRGIGGYTF